This TCR beta chain is from a study of regulatory T cells in long-lasting Graves disease. Points from the study as a whole: Segments TRBV28, TRBJ1-2 and TRBJ2-5 showed preferential usage in persistent disease.

The TCR beta library used iRepertoire HTBI primers with Arm-PCR amplification of CDR3. In TCRdb, the multiplex PCR reads were re-called with MiXCR into one record per CDR3 protein. This table has hundreds of thousands of distinct CDR3 sequences, about 16% appearing once. Time point of the sample: newly diagnosed GD, antithyroid drugs for less than 3 months. Preparation of the TCR library used RNA extracted from PBMCs. This clonotype was detected only once. Its target is unknown. This CDR3 spans 15 amino acids. V was trimmed by 6 bases and J by 2 bases, leaving 14 bases between them. These sequences were also reported in another study, on T cells in Graves' hyperthyroidism and ophthalmopathy. That paper adds: No ophthalmopathy progression within 18 months constituted stable Graves' hyperthyroidism. Participants, patients aged 18 to 65, had newly diagnosed hyperthyroidism with a duration under 2 months. The TCR CDR3 was amplified in a first-round RT-PCR using the HTBI primer set.

The origin of this receptor is a man younger than 35 with Graves disease. The J gene is TRBJ1-3, the V gene TRBV12-3 or TRBV12-4; D is perhaps TRBD1 (6 bases). Here the sequenced sample was peripheral blood mononuclear cells (PBMCs), taken at new diagnosis, from a patient treated with antithyroid drugs. The CDR3 spells CASRRQEYPGNTIYF. Written as DNA, the CDR3 is TGTGCCAGCAGACGACAGGAGTACCCTGGAAACACCATATATTTT.